The 9 T cell receptor beta chains presented below share a single source sample, sequenced in a study of response to subunit inactivated influenza vaccine. TCRdb processed the RT-PCR reads anew with MiXCR; each CDR3 protein has one entry. This sample yields 450,000 to 600,000 distinct CDR3 sequences, of which 7.5% to 8.5% are seen a single time; over 10% belongs to the top ten. Sequences were derived from PBMCs from blood, sampled 23 months after vaccination. These receptors came from a man between 50 and 70 years old who received an inactivated influenza vaccine.

The sample holds a few counts of this clonotype. The chain links TRBV20-1 to TRBJ1-1; no clear D. CDR3 size: 16 residues. Looked up from germline, CDR1 is DFQATT and CDR2 is SNEGSKA (reference sequence). V lost 4 bases and J 0 bases, leaving 18 bases between the germline ends. The DNA for the CDR3 is TGCAGTGCTATGGCCCCAGCGACCTATGTGAACACTGAAGCTTTCTTT. This encodes CSAMAPATYVNTEAFF.

This clonotype was seen many times. The chain employs TRBV6-2 or TRBV6-3 and TRBJ2-7; possibly TRBD2 for D (6 bases). Germline lookup yields CDR1 MNHEY and CDR2 SVGEGT. V lost 8 bases and J 10 bases, leaving 27 bases between the germline ends. The CDR3 is made up of 15 amino acids. CDR3 sequence: CASQNTSRGINLQYF. DNA for the CDR3: TGTGCCAGCCAGAACACTAGCCGGGGCATAAATCTCCAGTACTTC.

In this sample, this clonotype turned up a few times. The J gene is TRBJ1-4, the V gene TRBV28, with D possibly being TRBD1 (5 bases). Germline CDR1 reads MDHEN; CDR2 reads SYDVKM. With 2 bases removed from V and 10 bases from J, the gap between germline ends came to 20 bases. This CDR3 comprises 16 residues. This chain's CDR3 is CASSLAWDGGFGKLFF. The CDR3 nucleotides are TGTGCCAGCAGTTTAGCTTGGGACGGGGGTTTCGGAAAACTGTTTTTT.

The chain has TRBV5-5 and TRBJ2-3, with TRBD1 as a possible D gene (6 bases). The V and J ends lost 2 bases and 6 bases respectively, with 13 bases between them. Germline lookup yields CDR1 SGHKS and CDR2 YYEKEE (reference sequence). This CDR3 has 14 amino acids. The CDR3, as DNA: TGTGCCAGCAGCTTAATGGGGGCCCAGGATACGCAGTATTTT. Protein: CASSLMGAQDTQYF.

This chain connects TRBV28 to TRBJ1-2, with a tentative D call TRBD1 (6 bases). This CDR3 is 15 amino acids long. The germline CDR1 and CDR2 sequences are MDHEN and SYDVKM. Trimming took off 5 bases at V and 0 bases at J, with 13 bases between the two ends. The CDR3 loop is CASSPSGVTNYGYTF. The DNA of the CDR3 is TGTGCCAGCAGTCCCTCAGGGGTAACTAACTATGGCTACACCTTC.

J is TRBJ2-1 and V is TRBV2; D uncertain. The CDR3 has 11 amino acids. Germline V gene sequence: CDR1 SNHLY, CDR2 FYNNEI. Between the trimmed V and J ends, which lost 10 bases and 8 bases, there was a span of 12 bases. CDR3 in amino acids: CATTVGDEQFF. CDR3 DNA sequence: TGTGCCACCACCGTTGGGGATGAGCAGTTCTTC.

This clonotype was detected ten times or more. This sequence joins TRBV5-1 and TRBJ2-2; unclear D gene. Germline values: CDR1 SGHRS, CDR2 YFSETQ. The CDR3 totals 12 residues. V was trimmed by 3 bases and J by 6 bases, leaving 6 bases between them. CDR3 protein: CASSSSPGELFF. DNA for the CDR3: TGCGCCAGCAGCTCCTCGCCCGGGGAGCTGTTTTTT.

This clonotype occurred a few times. This rearrangement joins TRBV4-2 to TRBJ2-3; D is unclear. This CDR3 region has 15 residues. Between the trimmed V and J ends, which lost 2 bases and 2 bases, there was a span of 11 bases. Germline loops: CDR1 LGHNA, CDR2 YNFKEQ. In DNA, the CDR3 is TGTGCCAGCAGCCAAAGTGCGGAGATCACAGATACGCAGTATTTT. It translates to CASSQSAEITDTQYF.

This clonotype occurred a few times. The V gene is TRBV5-1, the J gene TRBJ2-7, with D uncertain. The CDR3 is made up of 15 amino acids. From germline, CDR1 is SGHRS and CDR2 YFSETQ. V lost 4 bases, J lost 5 bases, and 19 bases lay in between. CDR3 sequence reads: CASSPSGRSGHEQYF. The DNA for the CDR3 is TGCGCCAGCAGCCCGTCCGGTAGGAGTGGGCACGAGCAGTACTTC.